A single T cell receptor (beta chain) is shown here with its context. The CDR3 length is 17 residues. V was pared by 0 bases and J by 3 bases, with 7 bases of the junction left unmatched. The V gene's germline CDR1 is MNHEY and CDR2 SMNVEV (reference sequence). These data come from a study of blood T cell repertoires in COVID-19. Sequencing used immunoSEQ multiplex PCR; TCRdb keeps in-frame clones, though not all of them. The profile shows just under 350,000 clones, approximately 91% of them singletons. Patients from Seattle were sampled longitudinally, starting during active infection. Sample: peripheral blood. This sequence joins TRBV27 and TRBJ1-5, with 8 bases lining up with TRBD1. The clonotype comes from a woman in her seventies with COVID-19, enrolled during active disease. The CDR3 DNA reads as TGTGCCAGCAGTTTATCCCTCGACAGGGGTTCCAATCAGCCCCAGCATTTT. It translates to CASSLSLDRGSNQPQHF.